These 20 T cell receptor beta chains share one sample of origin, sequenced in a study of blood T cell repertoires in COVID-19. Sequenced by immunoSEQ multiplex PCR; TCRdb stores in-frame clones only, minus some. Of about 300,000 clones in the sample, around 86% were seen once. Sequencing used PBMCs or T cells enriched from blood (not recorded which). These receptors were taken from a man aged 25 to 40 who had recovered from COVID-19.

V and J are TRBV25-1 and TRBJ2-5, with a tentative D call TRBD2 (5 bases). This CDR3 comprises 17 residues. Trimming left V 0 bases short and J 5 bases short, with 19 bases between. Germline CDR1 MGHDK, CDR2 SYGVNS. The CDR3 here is CASSEYRSLGAGETQYF. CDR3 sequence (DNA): TGTGCCAGCAGTGAATACAGGAGCTTGGGAGCCGGGGAGACCCAGTACTTC.

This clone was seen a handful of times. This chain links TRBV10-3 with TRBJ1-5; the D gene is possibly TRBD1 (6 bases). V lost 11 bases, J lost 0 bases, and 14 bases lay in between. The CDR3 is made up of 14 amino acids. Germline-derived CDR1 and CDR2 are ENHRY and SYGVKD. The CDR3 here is CALGTRYSNQPQHF. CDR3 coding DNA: TGTGCCCTCGGGACAAGGTATAGCAATCAGCCCCAGCATTTT.

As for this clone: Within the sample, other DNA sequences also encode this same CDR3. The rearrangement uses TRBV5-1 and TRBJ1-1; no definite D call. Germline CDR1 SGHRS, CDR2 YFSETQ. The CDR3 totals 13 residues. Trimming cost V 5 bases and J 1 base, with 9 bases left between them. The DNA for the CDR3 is TGCGCCAGCAGTTTTGAGGGGAACACTGAAGCTTTCTTT. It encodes CASSFEGNTEAFF.

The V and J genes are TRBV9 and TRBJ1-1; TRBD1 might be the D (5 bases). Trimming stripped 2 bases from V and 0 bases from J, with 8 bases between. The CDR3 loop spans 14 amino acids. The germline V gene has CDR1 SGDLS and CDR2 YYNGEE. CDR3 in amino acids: CASSVRGMNTEAFF. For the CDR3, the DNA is TGTGCCAGCAGCGTTCGGGGGATGAACACTGAAGCTTTCTTT.

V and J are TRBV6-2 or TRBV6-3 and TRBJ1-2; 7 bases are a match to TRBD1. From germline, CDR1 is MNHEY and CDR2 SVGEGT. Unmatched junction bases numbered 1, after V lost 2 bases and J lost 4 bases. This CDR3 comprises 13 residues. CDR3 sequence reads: CASSYQGGYGYTF. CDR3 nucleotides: TGTGCCAGCAGTTACCAGGGGGGCTATGGCTACACCTTC.

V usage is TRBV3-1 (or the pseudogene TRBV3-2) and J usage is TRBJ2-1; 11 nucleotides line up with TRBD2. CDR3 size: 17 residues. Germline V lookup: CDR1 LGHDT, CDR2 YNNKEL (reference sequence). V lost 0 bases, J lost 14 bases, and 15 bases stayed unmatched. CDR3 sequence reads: CASSQDRRASGGPGKFF. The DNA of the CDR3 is TGTGCCAGCAGCCAAGATCGGAGGGCTAGCGGGGGGCCGGGAAAGTTCTTC.

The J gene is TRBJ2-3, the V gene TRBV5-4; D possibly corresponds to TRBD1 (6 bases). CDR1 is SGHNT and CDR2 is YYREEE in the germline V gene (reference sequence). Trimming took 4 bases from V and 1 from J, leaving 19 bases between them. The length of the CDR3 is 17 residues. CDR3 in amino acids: CASSTQGAQGGTDTQYF. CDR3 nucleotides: TGTGCCAGCAGCACCCAAGGGGCACAGGGAGGCACAGATACGCAGTATTTT.

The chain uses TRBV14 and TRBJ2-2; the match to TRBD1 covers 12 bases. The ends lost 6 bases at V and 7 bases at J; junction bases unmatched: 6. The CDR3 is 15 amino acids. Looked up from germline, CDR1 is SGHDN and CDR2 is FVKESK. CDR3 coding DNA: TGTGCCAGCAGGACCGGGACAGGGGGCAGCGGGGAGCTGTTTTTT. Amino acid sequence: CASRTGTGGSGELFF.

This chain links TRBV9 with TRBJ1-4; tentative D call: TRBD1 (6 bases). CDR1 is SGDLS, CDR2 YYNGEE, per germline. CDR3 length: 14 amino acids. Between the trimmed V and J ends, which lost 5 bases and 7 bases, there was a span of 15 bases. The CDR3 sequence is CASSGGRDSEKLFF. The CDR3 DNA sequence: TGTGCCAGCAGTGGGGGCAGGGATAGTGAAAAACTGTTTTTT.

CDR3 sequence: CASSLSPRARGYTF. CDR3 coding DNA: TGTGCCAGCAGTTTATCTCCCAGGGCCCGTGGCTACACCTTC. The V and J genes are TRBV27 and TRBJ1-2; TRBD1 might be the D (5 bases). Germline V gene data show CDR1 as MNHEY and CDR2 as SMNVEV (reference sequence). The CDR3 runs to 14 residues. The V and J ends lost 0 bases and 7 bases respectively, with 12 bases between them.

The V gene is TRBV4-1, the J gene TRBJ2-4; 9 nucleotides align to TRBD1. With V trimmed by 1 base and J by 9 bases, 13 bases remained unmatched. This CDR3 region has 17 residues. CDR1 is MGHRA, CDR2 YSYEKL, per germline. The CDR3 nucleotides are TGCGCCAGCAGCCAAGCACAGGGGGCGAGGGTGCGGTTCATTCAGTACTTC. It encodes CASSQAQGARVRFIQYF.

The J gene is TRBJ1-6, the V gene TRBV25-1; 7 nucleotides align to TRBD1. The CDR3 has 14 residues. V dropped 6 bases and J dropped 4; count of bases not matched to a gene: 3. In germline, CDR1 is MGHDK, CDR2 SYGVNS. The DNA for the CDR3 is TGTGCCAGCAGCGCACAGGGGTATAATTCACCCCTCCACTTT. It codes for CASSAQGYNSPLHF.

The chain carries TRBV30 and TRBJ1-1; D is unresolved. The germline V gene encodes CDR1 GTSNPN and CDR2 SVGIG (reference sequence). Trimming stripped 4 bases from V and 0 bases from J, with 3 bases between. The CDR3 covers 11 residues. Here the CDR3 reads CAWTVNTEAFF. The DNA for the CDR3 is TGTGCCTGGACAGTGAACACTGAAGCTTTCTTT.

The CDR3 nucleotides read TGTGCCAGCAGCTTAGTTATCAGCAATGAGCAGTTCTTC. It specifies CASSLVISNEQFF. The J gene is TRBJ2-1, the V gene TRBV7-9; no firm D call. The CDR3 is made up of 13 amino acids. The V gene's germline CDR1 is SEHNR and CDR2 FQNEAQ (reference sequence). V lost 1 base and J lost 6, with 7 bases in between. The whole variable domain, filled in from reference TRBV7-9 and TRBJ2-1, reads DTGVSQNPRHKITKRGQNVTFRCDPISEHNRLYWYRQTLGQGPEFLTYFQNEAQLEKSRLLSDRFSAERPKGSFSTLEIQRTEQGDSAMYLCASSLVISNEQFFGPGTRLTVL.

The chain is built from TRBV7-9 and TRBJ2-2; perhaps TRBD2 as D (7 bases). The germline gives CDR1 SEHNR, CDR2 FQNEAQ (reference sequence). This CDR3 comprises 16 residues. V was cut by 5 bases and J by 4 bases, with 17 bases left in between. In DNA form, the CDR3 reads TGTGCCAGCAGCCCCGCTGTGGGGGGGCTCACCGGGGAGCTGTTTTTT. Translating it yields CASSPAVGGLTGELFF.

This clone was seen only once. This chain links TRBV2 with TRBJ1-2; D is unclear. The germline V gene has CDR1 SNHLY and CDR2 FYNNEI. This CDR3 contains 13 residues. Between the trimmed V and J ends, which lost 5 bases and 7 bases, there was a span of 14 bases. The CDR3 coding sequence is TGTGCCAGCAGTTCCGAGGCCCGGGGTGGCTACACCTTC. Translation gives CASSSEARGGYTF. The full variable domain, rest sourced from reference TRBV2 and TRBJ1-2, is EPEVTQTPSHQVTQMGQEVILRCVPISNHLYFYWYRQILGQKVEFLVSFYNNEISEKSEIFDDQFSVERPDGSNFTLKIRSTKLEDSAMYFCASSSEARGGYTFGSGTRLTVV.

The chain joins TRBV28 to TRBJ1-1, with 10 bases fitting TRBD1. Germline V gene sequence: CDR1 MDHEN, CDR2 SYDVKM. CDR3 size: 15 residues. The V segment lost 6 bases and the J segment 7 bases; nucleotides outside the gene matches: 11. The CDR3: CASSFSTGGFVEAFF. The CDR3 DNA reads TGTGCCAGCAGCTTCTCGACAGGGGGCTTCGTTGAAGCTTTCTTT.

The CDR3 region has the DNA TGCGCCAGCAGCTCTGAAGCGGGAGTTACAGGTGAGCAGTTCTTC. Translation gives CASSSEAGVTGEQFF. The chain employs TRBV5-1 and TRBJ2-1; 8 bases agree with TRBD2. Per the germline V gene, CDR1 is SGHRS and CDR2 is YFSETQ. This CDR3 is 15 amino acids long. V was pared by 3 bases and J by 9 bases, with 11 bases of the junction left unmatched.

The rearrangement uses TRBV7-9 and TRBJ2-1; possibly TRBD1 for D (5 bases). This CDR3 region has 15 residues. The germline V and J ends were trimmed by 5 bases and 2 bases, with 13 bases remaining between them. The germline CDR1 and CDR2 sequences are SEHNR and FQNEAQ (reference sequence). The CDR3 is CASSVRTPTYNEQFF. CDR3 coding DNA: TGTGCCAGCAGCGTCCGGACACCTACCTACAATGAGCAGTTCTTC.

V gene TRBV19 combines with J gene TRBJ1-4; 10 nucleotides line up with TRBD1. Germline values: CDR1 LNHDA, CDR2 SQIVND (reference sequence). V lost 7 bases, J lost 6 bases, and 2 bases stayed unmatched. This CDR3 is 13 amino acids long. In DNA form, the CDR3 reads TGTGCCAGTATGGGACAGGGGTATGAAAAACTGTTTTTT. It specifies CASMGQGYEKLFF.